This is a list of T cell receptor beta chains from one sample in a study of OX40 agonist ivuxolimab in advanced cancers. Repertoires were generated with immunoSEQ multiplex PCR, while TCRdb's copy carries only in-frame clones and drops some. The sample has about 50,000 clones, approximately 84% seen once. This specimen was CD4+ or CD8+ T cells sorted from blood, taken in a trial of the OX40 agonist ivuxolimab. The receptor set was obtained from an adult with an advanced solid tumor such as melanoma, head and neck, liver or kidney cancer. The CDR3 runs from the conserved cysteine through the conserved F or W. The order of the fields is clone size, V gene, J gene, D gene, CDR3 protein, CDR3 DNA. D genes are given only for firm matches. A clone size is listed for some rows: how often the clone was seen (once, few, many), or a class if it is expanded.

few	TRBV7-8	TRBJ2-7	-	CASSHIIMGEFYEQYF	TGTGCCAGCAGCCATATAATCATGGGGGAATTCTACGAGCAGTACTTC
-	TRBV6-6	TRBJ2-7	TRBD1	CASSFFGQGIDEQYF	TGTGCCAGCAGTTTTTTCGGACAGGGAATAGACGAGCAGTACTTC
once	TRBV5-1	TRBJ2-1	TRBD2	CANSLQLAGVVDEQFF	TGCGCCAACAGCTTGCAATTAGCGGGAGTAGTCGATGAGCAGTTCTTC
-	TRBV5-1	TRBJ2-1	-	CASSFSAASYNEQFF	TGCGCCAGCAGCTTCTCAGCGGCCTCCTACAATGAGCAGTTCTTC
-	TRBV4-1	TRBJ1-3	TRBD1	CASSLLQGRAGGNTIYF	TGCGCCAGCAGCCTATTACAGGGGAGAGCCGGGGGAAACACCATATATTTT
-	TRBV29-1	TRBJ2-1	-	CSVEEMKGIPIYNEQFF	TGCAGCGTTGAAGAAATGAAAGGGATCCCCATCTACAATGAGCAGTTCTTC
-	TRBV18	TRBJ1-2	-	CASSPPAGQVYGYTF	TGTGCCAGCTCACCACCGGCGGGCCAGGTCTATGGCTACACCTTC
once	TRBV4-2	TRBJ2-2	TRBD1	CASSRAGQGNTGELFF	TGTGCCAGCAGCCGAGCGGGACAGGGAAACACCGGGGAGCTGTTTTTT
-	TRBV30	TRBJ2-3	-	CAWSTNGVDTQYF	TGTGCCTGGTCAACCAACGGAGTCGATACGCAGTATTTT
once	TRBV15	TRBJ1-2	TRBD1	CATTQGGARYGYTF	TGTGCCACCACCCAGGGGGGGGCGAGATATGGCTACACCTTC
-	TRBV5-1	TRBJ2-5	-	CASSLESRSLETQYF	TGCGCCAGCAGCTTGGAGAGCCGGTCCCTAGAGACCCAGTACTTC
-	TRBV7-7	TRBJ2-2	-	CASSLARTGELFF	TGTGCCAGCAGCTTAGCCCGCACCGGGGAGCTGTTTTTT
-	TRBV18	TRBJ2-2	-	CASSPQGLEYTGELFF	TGTGCCAGCTCACCACAGGGGCTGGAGTACACCGGGGAGCTGTTTTTT
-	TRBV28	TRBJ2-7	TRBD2	CASLEEGGSYEQYF	TGTGCAAGTTTAGAAGAGGGAGGGAGCTACGAGCAGTACTTC
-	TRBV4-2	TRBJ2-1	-	CASSQAAGQGGYNEQFF	TGTGCCAGCAGCCAAGCCGCTGGGCAGGGGGGGTACAATGAGCAGTTCTTC
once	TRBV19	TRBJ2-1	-	CASKGGTDNEQFF	TGTGCCAGTAAGGGCGGGACTGACAATGAGCAGTTCTTC
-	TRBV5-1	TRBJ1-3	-	CASSLTGGAQGNTIYF	TGCGCCAGCAGCCTGACTGGGGGGGCGCAAGGAAACACCATATATTTT
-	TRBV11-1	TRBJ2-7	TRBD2	CASSLASGSYEQYF	TGTGCCAGCAGCTTAGCCAGCGGGAGCTACGAGCAGTACTTC
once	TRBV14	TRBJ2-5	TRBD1	CASSPGQGVGETQYF	TGTGCCAGCAGCCCCGGACAGGGAGTGGGAGAGACCCAGTACTTC
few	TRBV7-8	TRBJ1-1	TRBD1	CASSFSTGGNTEAFF	TGTGCCAGCAGCTTTTCGACAGGGGGGAACACTGAAGCTTTCTTT
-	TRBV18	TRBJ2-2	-	CASSPPAESTGELFF	TGTGCCAGCTCACCACCGGCAGAGTCGACCGGGGAGCTGTTTTTT
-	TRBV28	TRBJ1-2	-	CASSSPLGTSNYGYTF	TGTGCCAGCAGCTCCCCATTAGGGACCTCAAACTATGGCTACACCTTC
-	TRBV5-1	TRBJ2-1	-	CASRWGIGASGDEQFF	TGCGCCAGCAGGTGGGGGATTGGGGCCAGTGGTGATGAGCAGTTCTTC
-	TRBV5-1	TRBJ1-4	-	CASSSDFNEKLFF	TGCGCCAGCAGCTCGGACTTTAATGAAAAACTGTTTTTT